Listed below are T cell receptor beta chains from one sample, sequenced in a study of somatic mutations in cytotoxic T cells in rheumatoid arthritis. Assay used: immunoSEQ multiplex PCR; TCRdb lists only in-frame clones, some missing. The sample holds 11,000 to 15,000 clones; around nine tenths are singletons and the top ten take approximately 19%. Source material: CD4+ T cells sorted from blood. The receptors shown here come from a man between 65 and 85 years old with rheumatoid arthritis. The CDR3 runs from the conserved cysteine through the conserved F or W. D genes are given only for firm matches. Clone size is stated in some rows and not others, as once, few, many or a class when expanded.

V gene	J gene	D gene	clone size	CDR3 DNA	CDR3 protein
TRBV2	TRBJ1-5	-	-	TGTGCCAGCACCCTGGACGGGGAGCCCCAGCATTTT	CASTLDGEPQHF
TRBV9	TRBJ2-1	TRBD1	-	TGTGCCAGCAGCGTAGAGGGACAGCTTTACAATGAGCAGTTCTTC	CASSVEGQLYNEQFF
TRBV10-3	TRBJ1-3	-	once	TGTGCCATCAGTGAGGGACAGATCGGTGGAAACACCATATATTTT	CAISEGQIGGNTIYF
TRBV5-1	TRBJ2-5	TRBD2	-	TGCGCCAGCAGCCCAGCGGGAGGGGGGGAGACCCAGTACTTC	CASSPAGGGETQYF
TRBV27	TRBJ2-7	TRBD1	-	TGCGCCAGCAGCCTCGCGACAGGGGGCGGCTACGAGCAGTACTTC	CASSLATGGGYEQYF
TRBV29-1	TRBJ2-7	-	-	TGCAGCGTTGAGACAGCCTACGAGCAGTACTTC	CSVETAYEQYF
TRBV18	TRBJ2-5	TRBD2	-	TGTGCCAGCTCACCATATAGCGGGACCCAAGAGACCCAGTACTTC	CASSPYSGTQETQYF
TRBV23-1	TRBJ2-5	TRBD1	-	TGCGCCCCCCGGATAGGGGGCGCGGGTGTAGAGACCCAGTACTTC	CAPRIGGAGVETQYF
TRBV30	TRBJ1-1	-	few	TGTGCCTGGATTGTACAGGGTGACACTGAAGCTTTCTTT	CAWIVQGDTEAFF
TRBV5-1	TRBJ2-1	-	-	TGCGCCAGCAGCTTGGGACCCTACAGCTCCTACAATGAGCAGTTCTTC	CASSLGPYSSYNEQFF
TRBV27	TRBJ1-1	-	-	TGTGCCAGCAGTTTTGCCGGGCGCGGGGGGACTGAAGCTTTCTTT	CASSFAGRGGTEAFF